This record concerns one T cell receptor beta chain sequence. This sample is part of a study of blood T cell repertoires in COVID-19. The CDR3 runs 13 residues. V dropped 3 bases and J dropped 7 bases, with 10 bases sitting between them. Clones were read by immunoSEQ multiplex PCR, and TCRdb kept only the in-frame ones, dropping some. Of 250,000 to 400,000 clones listed, approximately 87% are singletons. The TCR was taken from a woman aged 25 to 39 with COVID-19, enrolled during active disease. The V call is TRBV12-3 or TRBV12-4, the J call TRBJ1-5; D is unresolved. The sequenced material came from peripheral blood. The CDR3: CASSFGEHQPQHF. The CDR3 nucleotides are TGTGCCAGCAGTTTCGGGGAGCACCAGCCCCAGCATTTT.